This record covers a single T cell receptor (beta chain). Its antigen remains unidentified. No base-level quality is on record; no much larger clone is a single base apart. Spanning cysteine to phenylalanine, the CDR3 consists of 15 amino acids. Kept here is only the CDR3 DNA, which spans 45 bases and is read in frame from base 1. CDR1 and CDR2 are drawn from the germline V gene: SQVTM, ANQGSEA. The junction carries 20 bases between V and J, which are trimmed by 4 bases and 8 bases respectively. The data were taken from a study of blood T cell repertoires in COVID-19 (dated by TCRdb to about 2020). In the study overall: Samples from collaborators originated in the United States, Italy and Spain and spanned both the acute and convalescent phases of COVID-19. The material from the prospective study consisted of cDNA or gDNA derived from T cells, B-cell-depleted T cells, or PBMCs. Subjects who had been exposed to COVID-19, were actively infected with it, or had recovered from it provided the deeply sampled blood TCRbeta repertoires that made up the dataset. The repertoires were released in a freely available public database meant as a resource for research on the immune response to SARS-CoV-2. The samples were drawn from two sources: the first 160 participants of the ongoing ImmuneRACE study, and 1,254 subjects contributed by 6 global collaborators. A de-identified subject ID, COVID-19 status, age in years and sex were almost always included in the sample metadata. Where available, HLA class I and class II types were obtained from metadata supplied by the sample provider rather than from assay-based typing.

Whole blood was collected in K2EDTA tubes by collaborating institutions according to the institutions' own protocols. For TCRbeta analysis, collaborators shipped samples as frozen whole blood, isolated PBMCs, or DNA extracted from either of those sample types. TCRbeta CDR3 regions were amplified from genomic DNA using the immunoSEQ Assay, a bias-controlled multiplex PCR. Per the source publication's procedure: Within the assay, amplification of reference gene primers was used to estimate how many nucleated cells each sample contained. Sequence reads were collapsed and filtered to measure the absolute abundance of every unique TCRbeta CDR3 rearrangement. For each sample, productive Simpson clonality was calculated by taking the square root of Simpson's diversity index across productive rearrangements. In TCRdb, the immuneACCESS table is reduced to in-frame sequences with V and J assigned. These tables do not hold every clone; where another copy was compared, an unresolved V gene accounts for under half, and the others remain unexplained. For V, J and clone size, that table is used; D and trimming come from the DNA. In this sample the table shows about 160,000 clones, about 81% of which occur a single time. Jointly, the top ten make up roughly 10% of the sample.

Broader findings and caveats from the paper: The quantity of clinical and demographic metadata differed by source and by participant and was supplied without curation.

The sequence was collected from a human donor in a cohort sampled during active COVID-19. The source material was peripheral blood. The V and J genes are TRBV29-1 and TRBJ1-4; the D gene is possibly TRBD1, with 6 bases matching. The DNA sequence reads TGCAGCGTTGGCCCCCATGACAGGATGGGGGAAAAACTGTTTTTT. Its translation reads: CSVGPHDRMGEKLFF.